A single sample is the source of the 18 T cell receptor beta chains below, sequenced in a study of beta chain features in type 1 diabetes (dated by TCRdb to between 2018 and 2020). To prepare the library, the immunoSEQ multiplex PCR assay was applied. The entire isolated RNA was reverse transcribed using the High Capacity cDNA Reverse Transcription Kit, and thus expressed TCRB transcripts were sequenced. The source is immuneACCESS, and TCRdb retained only in-frame sequences with V and J called. Part of the clones is not carried over; for the studies checked, unresolved V genes explain less than half of this, and the remainder is unexplained. The sample includes around 500,000 clones, with 9.5% to 12% observed a single time. The top ten clones comprise more than 0.045% of the sample. Sequenced sample: naive CD4+ T cells from blood. The intended sense of this specimen's cell subset or site label: true naive CD4+ T cells. The source of these receptors is a woman younger than 30 in good health.

In this sample, this clone turned up many times. V usage is TRBV29-1 and J usage is TRBJ2-1, with 7 bases lining up with TRBD2. Germline V gene sequence: CDR1 SQVTM, CDR2 ANQGSEA. The V segment lost 7 bases and the J segment 0 bases; nucleotides outside the gene matches: 6. The CDR3 contains 14 residues. CDR3 amino acids: CSGGDYPSYNEQFF. As DNA, the CDR3 is TGCAGCGGGGGGGACTACCCCTCCTACAATGAGCAGTTCTTC.

The sample holds a few counts of this clone. V usage is TRBV25-1 and J usage is TRBJ2-3, with TRBD1 matching 7 bases. Looked up from germline, CDR1 is MGHDK and CDR2 is SYGVNS. V shed 3 bases and J 1 base; nucleotides not matched to a gene: 7. This CDR3 comprises 16 residues. CDR3 residues: CASSDTTGTGTDTQYF. The CDR3 DNA follows: TGTGCCAGCAGTGACACCACCGGGACAGGCACAGATACGCAGTATTTT. The full variable domain, with the rest looked up from reference TRBV25-1 and TRBJ2-3, is EADIYQTPRYLVIGTGKKITLECSQTMGHDKMYWYQQDPGMELHLIHYSYGVNSTEKGDLSSESTVSRIRTEHFPLTLESARPSHTSQYLCASSDTTGTGTDTQYFGPGTRLTVL.

V usage is TRBV4-2 and J usage is TRBJ2-5; D remains ambiguous. This CDR3 has 12 amino acids. Trimming removed 0 bases at V and 5 bases at J, with 4 bases between. CDR1 and CDR2 (germline): LGHNA, YNFKEQ. The CDR3 DNA follows: TGTGCCAGCAGCCAAGAAAGGGAGACCCAGTACTTC. Translated, it gives CASSQERETQYF.

This clone was seen only a few times. The chain combines TRBV5-1 with TRBJ2-3, with D tentatively TRBD2 (5 bases). This CDR3 has 17 amino acids. Germline V lookup: CDR1 SGHRS, CDR2 YFSETQ. The V end was cut by 2 bases, the J end by 1 base, with 17 bases between. Here the CDR3 reads CASSFKTGVQGTDTQYF. The DNA of the CDR3 is TGCGCCAGCAGCTTCAAAACCGGGGTCCAGGGCACAGATACGCAGTATTTT.

This clone was observed a handful of times. The chain recombines TRBV7-9 with TRBJ2-1; D remains ambiguous. V gave up 2 bases and J gave up 9 bases, with 8 bases separating them. Germline lookup yields CDR1 SEHNR and CDR2 FQNEAQ (reference sequence). CDR3 length: 12 residues. Written as DNA, the CDR3 is TGTGCCAGCAGCTTAAGTCTGAGTGAGCAGTTCTTC. Translating it yields CASSLSLSEQFF.

This clone was counted between two and nine times. The genes are TRBV7-3 and TRBJ2-2; TRBD2 agrees at 7 bases. Germline trimming cut 7 bases from V and 1 base from J; bases unmatched to any gene: 6. Germline values: CDR1 SGHTA, CDR2 FQGTGA. The CDR3 is 15 residues long. This CDR3 is CASNIAGLNTGELFF. CDR3 nucleotide sequence: TGTGCCAGCAACATAGCGGGCCTGAACACCGGGGAGCTGTTTTTT.

This clone was recorded a few times. V usage is TRBV5-1 and J usage is TRBJ2-7, with 7 bases aligning to TRBD1. The germline V gene has CDR1 SGHRS and CDR2 YFSETQ. The CDR3 is made up of 14 amino acids. V was clipped by 4 bases and J by 7 bases; unmatched bases: 11. The CDR3 is CASSPQGEEAEQYF. The CDR3 DNA sequence: TGCGCCAGCAGCCCCCAGGGGGAAGAGGCGGAGCAGTACTTC.

J is TRBJ2-3 and V is TRBV4-3, with D uncertain. The CDR3 is 15 amino acids. Germline CDR1 is LGHNA and CDR2 is YSLEER. The V and J ends lost 1 base and 2 bases respectively, with 10 bases between them. CDR3 loop: CASSQANGPTDTQYF. The CDR3 region has the DNA TGCGCCAGCAGCCAAGCCAATGGTCCCACAGATACGCAGTATTTT.

The gene calls are TRBV25-1 and TRBJ1-1, with D unclear. The CDR3 consists of 11 residues. Per germline, CDR1 MGHDK and CDR2 SYGVNS. V lost 6 bases, J lost 1 base, and 3 bases lay in between. The CDR3 sequence: CASSENTEAFF. Written as DNA, the CDR3 is TGTGCCAGCAGCGAGAACACTGAAGCTTTCTTT.

The rearrangement uses TRBV30 and TRBJ1-5; D may be TRBD1 (5 bases). The V end was cut by 3 bases, the J end by 1 base, with 13 bases between. There are 15 residues in the CDR3. Germline V gene data show CDR1 as GTSNPN and CDR2 as SVGIG (reference sequence). The CDR3 DNA reads TGTGCCTGGAGGGCTCAGGGACTCAGCAATCAGCCCCAGCATTTT. Encoded protein: CAWRAQGLSNQPQHF.

The genes are TRBV7-2 and TRBJ2-1; D is undetermined. Germline CDR1 SGHTA, CDR2 FQGNSA. Deletions cut 5 bases from V and 6 bases from J, with 5 bases between. This CDR3 region has 11 residues. CDR3 region: CASSPTNEQFF. The DNA of the CDR3 is TGTGCCAGCAGCCCCACCAATGAGCAGTTCTTC. The entire variable domain, with the rest obtained from reference TRBV7-2 and TRBJ2-1, is as follows: GAGVSQSPSNKVTEKGKDVELRCDPISGHTALYWYRQSLGQGLEFLIYFQGNSAPDKSGLPSDRFSAERTGGSVSTLTIQRTQQEDSAVYLCASSPTNEQFFGPGTRLTVL.

CDR3 DNA sequence: TGCAGCGGACGACAAAGACTAGCCGAGACCCAGTACTTC. Amino acid sequence: CSGRQRLAETQYF. This chain joins TRBV29-1 and TRBJ2-5; 7 positions agree with TRBD2. V shed 7 bases, J shed 5 bases, and the junction held 10 bases outside the gene matches. The CDR3 is 13 residues long. Germline V gene lookup returns CDR1 SQVTM and CDR2 ANQGSEA.

The rearrangement uses TRBV4-1 and TRBJ2-5; TRBD2 is a possible D gene (6 bases). The CDR3 is made up of 15 amino acids. CDR1 and CDR2 from the germline V gene are MGHRA and YSYEKL. Trimming took 0 bases from V and 5 from J, leaving 13 bases between them. Here the CDR3 DNA reads TGCGCCAGCAGCCAAGAAGGAGGGATCGGGGAGACCCAGTACTTC. Translated: CASSQEGGIGETQYF.

A note on this clone: Additional DNA sequences in this sample encode the identical CDR3. V is TRBV20-1 and J is TRBJ2-4, with D possibly being TRBD1 (5 bases). The CDR3 covers 11 residues. Germline CDR1 reads DFQATT; CDR2 reads SNEGSKA (reference sequence). V lost 3 bases and J 16 bases, leaving 16 bases between the germline ends. Here the CDR3 DNA reads TGCAGTGCTAGCGGTGCAGGGTTCACCTACTTC. This translates into CSASGAGFTYF.

V usage is TRBV4-2 and J usage is TRBJ2-1; no definite D call. Looked up from germline, CDR1 is LGHNA and CDR2 is YNFKEQ. Trimming shortened V by 0 bases and J by 3 bases, and 12 bases separated the two germline ends. The CDR3 sequence is 16 residues long. The CDR3 DNA is TGTGCCAGCAGCCAAGAACAGAGGACCTACTACAATGAGCAGTTCTTC. This translates into CASSQEQRTYYNEQFF.

The chain couples TRBV10-3 to TRBJ1-2, with D perhaps TRBD1 (6 bases). Germline CDR1 and CDR2: ENHRY and SYGVKD. V was pared by 2 bases and J by 4 bases, with 11 bases between. This CDR3 has 14 residues. The CDR3 protein is CAISEQGQSYGYTF. The CDR3 DNA sequence: TGTGCCATCAGTGAGCAGGGGCAGAGCTATGGCTACACCTTC.

This clone has just a few counts. The J gene is TRBJ2-1, the V gene TRBV2, with 7 bases aligning to TRBD1. Germline CDR1 and CDR2: SNHLY and FYNNEI. V lost 5 bases to trimming and J lost 5 bases; unmatched junction nucleotides: 3. The CDR3 has 13 residues. CDR3 protein: CASSRDSNNEQFF. DNA of the CDR3: TGTGCCAGCAGTCGGGACAGCAACAATGAGCAGTTCTTC.

The rearrangement uses TRBV30 and TRBJ1-2; D unresolved. CDR3 length equals 11 residues. Looked up from germline, CDR1 is GTSNPN and CDR2 is SVGIG (reference sequence). Trimming left V 2 bases short and J 8 bases short, with 9 bases between. CDR3 in DNA: TGTGCCTGGAGTAGAAGTCGGGGCTACACCTTC. Translation gives CAWSRSRGYTF.